Below, 25 T cell receptor beta chains from the same sample are listed, as sequenced in a study of CD8 T cells in Susac syndrome. A quantity of 0.5 to 1 ug RNA underwent reverse transcription using random hexamers. In TCRdb, the immunoSEQ multiplex PCR reads were re-called with MiXCR into one record per CDR3 protein. The sample contains 150,000 to 200,000 distinct CDR3 sequences, 90% to 95% of which appear only once. The sample was CD4+ T cells from PBMCs. These receptors were taken from a human donor with Susac syndrome.

The chain links TRBV5-1 to TRBJ1-6; no clear D. The CDR3 covers 14 residues. Germline loops: CDR1 SGHRS, CDR2 YFSETQ. V was trimmed by 0 bases and J by 9 bases, leaving 10 bases between them. In DNA, the CDR3 is TGCGCCAGCAGCTTGGTCGGGTCGATTTCACCCCTCCACTTT. It codes for CASSLVGSISPLHF.

The chain recombines TRBV5-1 with TRBJ1-1; 7 bases are shared with TRBD1. Germline V CDR1 and CDR2: SGHRS, YFSETQ. This CDR3 region has 14 residues. J lost 1 base, V lost 5 bases, and 5 bases had no gene match. CDR3 region: CASRNRGGNTEAFF. The CDR3 nucleotides read TGCGCCAGCAGAAACAGGGGAGGGAACACTGAAGCTTTCTTT.

The chain has TRBV30 and TRBJ2-2, with a weak D call TRBD1 (5 bases). The CDR3 has 12 residues. Trimming stripped 3 bases from V and 10 bases from J, with 12 bases between. CDR1 is GTSNPN, CDR2 SVGIG, per germline (reference sequence). Here the CDR3 DNA reads TGTGCCTGGAGCGAGAAGGGGCTGGAGCTGTTTTTT. This gives the protein CAWSEKGLELFF.

J is TRBJ2-2 and V is TRBV19; a weak D match, TRBD1 (5 bases). Trimming took 7 bases from V and 6 from J, leaving 15 bases between them. The CDR3 contains 14 residues. Germline CDR1 reads LNHDA; CDR2 reads SQIVND (reference sequence). This CDR3 reads CASTDSPGAGELFF. The CDR3 nucleotides read TGTGCCAGTACCGACAGCCCTGGAGCCGGGGAGCTGTTTTTT.

The chain joins TRBV18 to TRBJ2-3; unclear D gene. The CDR3 contains 15 residues. The V gene's germline CDR1 is KGHSH and CDR2 LQKENI. Trimming stripped 3 bases from V and 1 base from J, with 11 bases between. CDR3 DNA: TGTGCCAGCTCACCCCGACAAGATCGCACAGATACGCAGTATTTT. It specifies CASSPRQDRTDTQYF.

This chain joins TRBV2 and TRBJ1-1; D unclear. Per the germline V gene, CDR1 is SNHLY and CDR2 is FYNNEI. V lost 3 bases to trimming and J lost 4 bases, with 15 bases between them. This CDR3 region has 15 residues. The CDR3 sequence: CASSEPGGEITEAFF. The CDR3, as DNA: TGTGCCAGCAGTGAGCCGGGAGGCGAGATCACTGAAGCTTTCTTT.

The V gene is TRBV12-3 or TRBV12-4, the J gene TRBJ2-6; 12 bases are a match to TRBD2. CDR3 length: 19 amino acids. Trimming removed 6 bases from V and 0 bases from J; junction bases left unmatched: 9. CDR3 bases: TGTGCCAGCAGGCCCCTACTAGCGGGGGGATACTCTGGGGCCAACGTCCTGACTTTC. It translates to CASRPLLAGGYSGANVLTF.

The chain joins TRBV29-1 to TRBJ1-3; the D is unclear. The germline V and J ends were trimmed by 5 bases and 1 base, with 3 bases remaining between them. The CDR3 spans 11 residues. Germline assignment: CDR1 SQVTM and CDR2 ANQGSEA. The CDR3 DNA is TGCAGCGTTAAATCTGGAAACACCATATATTTT. Its protein is CSVKSGNTIYF.

In its sample, this clonotype was seen once. The V call is TRBV2, the J call TRBJ1-1; no clear D. This CDR3 contains 12 residues. The V and J ends lost 4 bases and 6 bases respectively, with 9 bases between them. Germline values: CDR1 SNHLY, CDR2 FYNNEI. CDR3 sequence (DNA): TGTGCCAGCAGTGGAGGGATCGCTGAAGCTTTCTTT. It is translated as CASSGGIAEAFF.

The sample holds one count of this clonotype. The rearrangement links TRBV7-2 to TRBJ2-1; D tentatively fits TRBD1 or TRBD2 (5 bases each). The ends were cut back, 3 bases at V and 12 bases at J, with 9 bases in the middle. The length of the CDR3 is 11 residues. Germline V CDR1 and CDR2: SGHTA, FQGNSA. This CDR3 is CASSFGALQFF. In nucleotides, the CDR3 is TGTGCCAGCAGCTTCGGGGCTTTGCAGTTCTTC. Looking up the rest from reference TRBV7-2 and TRBJ2-1 gives the full variable domain: GAGVSQSPSNKVTEKGKDVELRCDPISGHTALYWYRQSLGQGLEFLIYFQGNSAPDKSGLPSDRFSAERTGGSVSTLTIQRTQQEDSAVYLCASSFGALQFFGPGTRLTVL.

J is TRBJ1-6 and V is TRBV7-9, with TRBD1 matching over 7 bases. The CDR3 spans 13 residues. The germline CDR1 and CDR2 sequences are SEHNR and FQNEAQ (reference sequence). Germline trimming cut 5 bases from V and 11 bases from J; bases unmatched to any gene: 6. CDR3 sequence: CASSGTTGPPLHF. CDR3 bases: TGTGCCAGCAGCGGAACGACAGGGCCACCCCTCCACTTT.

The chain uses TRBV29-1 and TRBJ2-3; 7 nucleotides agree with TRBD2. The length of the CDR3 is 14 residues. V gave up 3 bases and J gave up 0 bases; unmatched junction bases: 3. Germline CDR1 and CDR2: SQVTM and ANQGSEA. CDR3 loop: CSVDETSSTDTQYF. The CDR3 DNA is TGCAGCGTTGATGAGACTAGCAGCACAGATACGCAGTATTTT.

J is TRBJ2-1 and V is TRBV3-1; perhaps TRBD1 as D (6 bases). Per germline, CDR1 LGHDT and CDR2 YNNKEL (reference sequence). This CDR3 comprises 11 residues. The V end was cut by 0 bases, the J end by 15 bases, with 9 bases between. The CDR3 bases are TGTGCCAGCAGCCAAGAGCAGGGGTGGTTCTTC. Protein sequence: CASSQEQGWFF.

The chain has TRBV15 and TRBJ2-1; no clear D. V gave up 1 base and J gave up 3 bases, with 7 bases separating them. Germline V gives CDR1 LNHNV, CDR2 YYDKDF (reference sequence). This CDR3 is built from 14 residues. As DNA, the CDR3 is TGTGCCACCAGCAGAGTCGAAGGCTACAATGAGCAGTTCTTC. Protein product: CATSRVEGYNEQFF.

V usage is TRBV20-1 and J usage is TRBJ1-2; D remains ambiguous. The CDR3 has 11 residues. Germline V gives CDR1 DFQATT, CDR2 SNEGSKA (reference sequence). Trimming shortened V by 3 bases and J by 8 bases, and 10 bases separated the two germline ends. The CDR3 protein is CSARASKGYTF. For the CDR3, the DNA is TGCAGTGCTAGGGCGTCTAAGGGCTACACCTTC.

The chain has TRBV12-3 or TRBV12-4 and TRBJ1-6, with D possibly TRBD1 on 5 matching bases. The CDR3 is made up of 13 amino acids. V lost 7 bases, J lost 5 bases, and 9 bases lay in between. The CDR3 loop reads CASTGLNNSPLHF. The CDR3 DNA sequence: TGTGCCAGCACAGGGCTCAATAATTCACCCCTCCACTTT.

The gene calls are TRBV5-8 and TRBJ1-4; no clear D. Per germline, CDR1 SGHTS and CDR2 YDEGEE. The CDR3 totals 16 residues. V lost 1 base to trimming and J lost 1 base, with 11 bases between them. CDR3 DNA: TGTGCCAGCAGCTTGACTAGGACGGAAACTAATGAAAAACTGTTTTTT. Its translation: CASSLTRTETNEKLFF.

The chain uses TRBV20-1 and TRBJ2-5; D perhaps matches TRBD2 (7 bases). The CDR3 runs to 15 residues. Trimming cost V 6 bases and J 4 bases, with 21 bases left between them. In germline, CDR1 is DFQATT, CDR2 SNEGSKA (reference sequence). Here the CDR3 reads CSATSVGGAGETQYF. The CDR3 DNA reads TGCAGTGCCACCTCGGTAGGGGGGGCCGGAGAGACCCAGTACTTC.

The chain carries TRBV2 and TRBJ2-1; 7 nucleotides align to TRBD2. The CDR3 covers 14 residues. Germline CDR1 SNHLY, CDR2 FYNNEI. The V and J ends lost 7 bases and 2 bases, in that order; junction bases with no gene match: 5. In nucleotides, the CDR3 is TGTGCCAGCAAGACTAGCACGACCTACAATGAGCAGTTCTTC. Translating it yields CASKTSTTYNEQFF.

The chain links TRBV5-6 to TRBJ1-3, with D possibly TRBD1 on 5 matching bases. The CDR3 is 15 amino acids. CDR1 SGHDT and CDR2 YYEEEE come from the germline V gene. Trimming left V 4 bases short and J 3 bases short, with 14 bases between. The CDR3 is CASSPTGGNGNTIYF. In DNA form, the CDR3 reads TGTGCCAGCAGCCCGACGGGGGGGAATGGAAACACCATATATTTT.

The chain links TRBV20-1 to TRBJ2-2, with D possibly TRBD2 on 5 matching bases. Between the trimmed V and J ends, which lost 1 base and 3 bases, there was a span of 12 bases. In germline, CDR1 is DFQATT, CDR2 SNEGSKA (reference sequence). This CDR3 contains 15 residues. CDR3: CSARGGSLHTGELFF. The CDR3, as DNA: TGCAGTGCTAGAGGCGGGTCCCTCCACACCGGGGAGCTGTTTTTT.

The rearrangement joins TRBV12-3 or TRBV12-4 to TRBJ2-7; 10 positions match TRBD2. Germline trimming cut 6 bases from V and 2 bases from J; bases unmatched to any gene: 4. The CDR3 runs to 14 residues. This chain's CDR3 is CASSSSGGPYEQYF. In DNA form, the CDR3 reads TGTGCCAGCAGCTCTAGCGGGGGACCCTACGAGCAGTACTTC.

The rearrangement links TRBV19 to TRBJ1-2, with 11 bases fitting TRBD1. Germline V CDR1 and CDR2: LNHDA, SQIVND (reference sequence). Trimming cost V 4 bases and J 3 bases; bases outside gene matches: 10. This CDR3 spans 17 amino acids. The CDR3: CASSNRDRGYPDYGYTF. The CDR3 nucleotides are TGTGCCAGTAGTAACCGGGACAGGGGGTATCCAGACTATGGCTACACCTTC.

This chain uses TRBV12-3 or TRBV12-4 with TRBJ1-5; tentative D call: TRBD1 (5 bases). The ends were cut back, 6 bases at V and 1 base at J, with 10 bases in the middle. This CDR3 comprises 14 residues. The chain's CDR3 is CASSARDSNQPQHF. DNA for the CDR3: TGTGCCAGCAGCGCCCGGGACAGCAATCAGCCCCAGCATTTT.

The rearrangement links TRBV7-2 to TRBJ2-5; D call uncertain. Germline values: CDR1 SGHTA, CDR2 FQGNSA. The CDR3 has 14 residues. Deletions cut 1 base from V and 5 bases from J, with 11 bases between. The DNA for the CDR3 is TGTGCCAGCAGCTTAGACGCCCCTCGGGAGACCCAGTACTTC. Translation gives CASSLDAPRETQYF.